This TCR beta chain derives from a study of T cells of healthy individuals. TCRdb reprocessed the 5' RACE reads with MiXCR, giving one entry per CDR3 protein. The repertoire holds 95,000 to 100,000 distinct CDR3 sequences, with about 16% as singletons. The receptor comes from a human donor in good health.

The CDR3 DNA reads as TGTGCCAGCAGCTTTGACAGGGACCATGGCTACACCTTC. It encodes CASSFDRDHGYTF. The chain couples TRBV11-2 to TRBJ1-2; 7 nucleotides line up with TRBD1. CDR3 length: 13 residues. CDR1 and CDR2 (germline): SGHAT, FQNNGV. Trimming cost V 3 bases and J 6 bases; bases outside gene matches: 4.